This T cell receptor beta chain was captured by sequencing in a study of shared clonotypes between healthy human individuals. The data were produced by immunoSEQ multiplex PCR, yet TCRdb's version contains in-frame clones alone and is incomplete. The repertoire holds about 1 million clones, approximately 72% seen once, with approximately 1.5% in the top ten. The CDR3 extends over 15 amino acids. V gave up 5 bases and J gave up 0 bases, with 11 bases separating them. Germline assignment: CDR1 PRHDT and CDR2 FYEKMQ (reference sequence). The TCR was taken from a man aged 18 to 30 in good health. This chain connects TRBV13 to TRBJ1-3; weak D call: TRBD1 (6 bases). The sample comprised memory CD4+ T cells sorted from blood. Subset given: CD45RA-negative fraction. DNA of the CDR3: TGTGCCAGCAGCGCTCGGACAGTCTCTGGAAACACCATATATTTT. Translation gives CASSARTVSGNTIYF.